The 3 T cell receptor beta chains below all came from one sample that was sequenced in a study of cytomegalovirus exposure and HLA in healthy donors (dated by TCRdb to the late 2010s). Receptor libraries were prepared by the immunoSEQ multiplex PCR assay. For the multiplex PCR, a mixture combining 60 forward primers for TCR Vbeta segments and 13 reverse primers for TCR Jbeta segments was used. Not all clones reach the TCRdb copy of this immuneACCESS table, which keeps in-frame sequences only. Checked studies attribute under half of the gap to unresolved V genes and leave the rest unexplained. The table for this sample lists 150,000 or so clones; roughly 80% of them were counted only once. The ten largest clones capture under 4.5% of the sample. Material for sequencing was PBMCs. These receptors all stem from a woman between 40 and 50 years old in good health and CMV-seronegative.

The chain has TRBV2 and TRBJ2-3; unclear D gene. V was trimmed by 6 bases and J by 3 bases, leaving 10 bases between them. CDR1 and CDR2 (germline): SNHLY, FYNNEI. The CDR3 has 13 residues. The CDR3 coding sequence is TGTGCCAGCAGGGTTCTGCGAACAGATACGCAGTATTTT. Its translation: CASRVLRTDTQYF.

This chain links TRBV27 with TRBJ2-7, with TRBD1 matching 8 bases. Trimming took 4 bases from V and 1 from J; bases not matched to a gene: 9. This CDR3 region has 16 residues. Per the germline V gene, CDR1 is MNHEY and CDR2 is SMNVEV (reference sequence). The DNA of the CDR3 is TGTGCCAGCAGTTATGGTAGGACAGGGTCGTCCTACGAGCAGTACTTC. This gives the protein CASSYGRTGSSYEQYF.

The DNA of the CDR3 is TGCGCCAGCAGCTTCGGGACAGGGGAGTTAGCTTTCTTT. This gives the protein CASSFGTGELAFF. The chain couples TRBV5-1 to TRBJ1-1; 10 nucleotides line up with TRBD1. Per the germline V gene, CDR1 is SGHRS and CDR2 is YFSETQ. The V gene end was trimmed by 2 bases and the J gene end by 10 bases; junction bases not matched to a gene: 5. The CDR3 has 13 residues.